The 21 T cell receptor beta chains presented below share a single source sample, sequenced in a study of metastatic and nonmetastatic thyroid tumors. Before thyroid surgery, none of the patients had received any treatment. TCRdb re-processed the PCR reads through MiXCR. The sample lists more than 20,000 clones, about an eighth seen once, with roughly 5.3% in the top ten. The specimen sequenced was blood. The receptors were sampled from a female donor with papillary thyroid cancer or a benign thyroid nodule (not recorded which). Some clones in this sample may be carry-over from other donors' samples.

This clone was seen many times. J is TRBJ2-7 and V is TRBV3-1, with 8 bases lining up with TRBD1. The CDR3 length is 15 residues. V gave up 3 bases and J gave up 2 bases; unmatched junction bases: 6. The germline gives CDR1 LGHDT, CDR2 YNNKEL (reference sequence). The CDR3 DNA reads as TGTGCCAGCAGCCAGGCCGGGACAGGCGCCTACGAGCAGTACTTC. Its translation is CASSQAGTGAYEQYF.

This clone showed up many times. This chain connects TRBV19 to TRBJ1-1; TRBD1 matches 9 bases. Germline V gene data show CDR1 as LNHDA and CDR2 as SQIVND (reference sequence). Trimming at V came to 5 bases and at J to 1 base, leaving 2 bases not matched to a gene. The CDR3 consists of 14 residues. The DNA for the CDR3 is TGTGCCAGTAGTGTGGGACAGGGGAACACTGAAGCTTTCTTT. Protein sequence: CASSVGQGNTEAFF.

This clone has ten or more counts. A read error may produce the germline difference seen at one junction end. CDR3 amino acids: CASDTGRVIF. The CDR3 DNA is TGTGCCAGTGACACAGGGAGGGTGATCTTC. The J gene is TRBJ2-1, the V gene TRBV7-9; D is perhaps TRBD2 (7 bases). Germline-derived CDR1 and CDR2 are SEHNR and FQNEAQ (reference sequence). The CDR3 length is 10 residues.

In its sample, this clone was seen many times. The DNA for the CDR3 is TGTGCCTGGAGTGTAGACTGGGAAAACATTCAGTACTTC. This encodes CAWSVDWENIQYF. V is TRBV30 and J is TRBJ2-4; D unclear. The CDR3 sequence is 13 residues long. Germline CDR1 GTSNPN, CDR2 SVGIG (reference sequence). V shed 0 bases and J shed 5 bases, with 8 bases lying between them. The full variable domain, its missing parts supplied by reference TRBV30 and TRBJ2-4, is SQTIHQWPATLVQPVGSPLSLECTVEGTSNPNLYWYRQAAGRGLQLLFYSVGIGQISSEVPQNLSASRPQDRQFILSSKKLLLSDSGFYLCAWSVDWENIQYFGAGTRLSVL.

This clone has a count of ten or more. The gene calls are TRBV5-1 and TRBJ2-2; TRBD2 matches at 13 bases. Looked up from germline, CDR1 is SGHRS and CDR2 is YFSETQ. With V trimmed by 4 bases and J by 3 bases, 6 bases remained unmatched. The CDR3 consists of 17 residues. In DNA, the CDR3 is TGCGCCAGCAGCCCCTACGGACTAGCGGGAGACACCGGGGAGCTGTTTTTT. Its translation is CASSPYGLAGDTGELFF.

This clone has ten or more counts. The CDR3 DNA is TGTGCCAGCAGCCTCGGTCGGACTAGCGGTCAAGAGACCCAGTACTTC. Its protein is CASSLGRTSGQETQYF. V usage is TRBV7-2 and J usage is TRBJ2-5; 10 bases match TRBD2. The V gene's germline CDR1 is SGHTA and CDR2 FQGNSA. This CDR3 is built from 16 residues. J gave up 2 bases and V 5 bases, and 8 bases lay outside the gene matches.

This clone was counted between two and nine times. The chain carries TRBV6-1 and TRBJ2-7; 11 nucleotides align to TRBD1. The CDR3 runs 15 residues. Germline CDR1 reads MNHNS; CDR2 reads SASEGT. CDR3: CASSEGTGGSYEQYV. Here the CDR3 DNA reads TGTGCCAGTAGTGAAGGGACAGGGGGCTCCTACGAGCAGTACGTC.

The table lists this clone with many counts. The chain combines TRBV28 with TRBJ1-1; D perhaps matches TRBD1 (5 bases). Trimming took 10 bases from V and 0 from J, leaving 12 bases between them. This CDR3 has 13 amino acids. Germline V CDR1 and CDR2: MDHEN, SYDVKM. The CDR3 here is CAIQWGLNTEAFF. Written as DNA, the CDR3 is TGTGCCATTCAGTGGGGCCTGAACACTGAAGCTTTCTTT.

This clone was detected many times. The CDR3 loop is CASSLAGVRSDTQYF. Here the CDR3 DNA reads TGTGCCAGCAGCCTAGCGGGAGTTCGGTCAGATACGCAGTATTTT. V usage is TRBV12-3 or TRBV12-4 and J usage is TRBJ2-3; 10 nucleotides match TRBD2. The CDR3 extends over 15 amino acids. V gave up 6 bases and J gave up 4 bases; unmatched junction bases: 7.

This clone showed up many times. The V call is TRBV19, the J call TRBJ2-1; 11 nucleotides line up with TRBD2. The CDR3 runs to 15 residues. The trim removed 5 bases at V and 5 bases at J, leaving 5 bases unmatched. Germline V gives CDR1 LNHDA, CDR2 SQIVND (reference sequence). This chain's CDR3 is CASSPGTSGHNEQFF. CDR3 DNA: TGTGCCAGTAGTCCCGGGACTAGCGGACACAATGAGCAGTTCTTC.

This clone came up many times. This chain uses TRBV7-9 with TRBJ2-7, with 10 bases that match TRBD1. The CDR3 totals 14 residues. V dropped 5 bases and J dropped 5; count of bases not matched to a gene: 6. Germline-derived CDR1 and CDR2 are SEHNR and FQNEAQ (reference sequence). The CDR3 reads CASSTGTGVHEQYF. CDR3 nucleotide sequence: TGTGCCAGCAGCACCGGGACAGGGGTTCACGAGCAGTACTTC.

V usage is TRBV3-1 and J usage is TRBJ2-2; TRBD2 is a possible D gene (5 bases). This CDR3 spans 16 amino acids. CDR1 and CDR2 (germline): LGHDT, YNNKEL (reference sequence). Trimming took 7 bases from V and 4 from J, leaving 19 bases between them. The CDR3 nucleotides are TGTGCCAGCAAATCAAAGACCGAGGGTGTCACCGGGGAGCTGTTTTTT. Encoded protein: CASKSKTEGVTGELFF. The full variable domain, its missing parts supplied by reference TRBV3-1 and TRBJ2-2, is DTAVSQTPKYLVTQMGNDKSIKCEQNLGHDTMYWYKQDSKKFLKIMFSYNNKELIINETVPNRFSPKSPDKAHLNLHINSLELGDSAVYFCASKSKTEGVTGELFFGEGSRLTVL.

This clone was seen at least ten times. The CDR3 spells CASSGTGTGDAYEQYF. CDR3 nucleotides: TGTGCCAGCAGCGGCACCGGGACAGGGGACGCCTACGAGCAGTACTTC. V usage is TRBV11-1 and J usage is TRBJ2-7; 10 bases fit TRBD1. Germline V gene lookup returns CDR1 SGHAT and CDR2 FQDESV (reference sequence). There are 16 residues in the CDR3. V was pared by 5 bases and J by 2 bases, with 9 bases of the junction left unmatched. The full variable domain, rest sourced from reference TRBV11-1 and TRBJ2-7, is EAEVAQSPRYKITEKSQAVAFWCDPISGHATLYWYRQILGQGPELLVQFQDESVVDDSQLPKDRFSAERLKGVDSTLKIQPAELGDSAMYLCASSGTGTGDAYEQYFGPGTRLTVT.

This clone has only one observation. The chain links TRBV4-3 to TRBJ2-7; D remains ambiguous. Germline lookup yields CDR1 LGHNA and CDR2 YSLEER. This CDR3 region has 11 residues. V lost 4 bases to trimming and J lost 5 bases, with 6 bases between them. The CDR3 reads CASSLGHEQYF. CDR3 nucleotide sequence: TGCGCCAGCAGCCTCGGACACGAGCAGTACTTC.

V usage is TRBV20-1 and J usage is TRBJ2-7; D unclear. This CDR3 contains 11 residues. Trimming shortened V by 3 bases and J by 4 bases, and 7 bases separated the two germline ends. Germline CDR1 reads DFQATT; CDR2 reads SNEGSKA (reference sequence). The CDR3 DNA is TGCAGTGCTAGTTCGCGGTACGAGCAGTACTTC. It encodes CSASSRYEQYF.

This clone appeared many times. This chain links TRBV6-2 or TRBV6-3 with TRBJ1-1; no reliable D call. V was clipped by 6 bases and J by 3 bases, with 17 bases between them. The CDR3 totals 15 residues. CDR1 and CDR2 (germline): MNHEY, SVGEGT. The CDR3 coding sequence is TGTGCCAGCAGGGCTTCTCGGCAGAGGGACACTGAAGCTTTCTTT. This translates into CASRASRQRDTEAFF.

This clone was counted ten times or more. This chain links TRBV7-6 with TRBJ2-1; possible D gene TRBD2, 6 bases. CDR1 SGHVS and CDR2 FNYEAQ come from the germline V gene. Trimming left V 2 bases short and J 4 bases short, with 12 bases between. The CDR3 is made up of 15 amino acids. For the CDR3, the DNA is TGTGCCAGCAGCTTATACGGAGGGCCGTACAATGAGCAGTTCTTC. Its protein product is CASSLYGGPYNEQFF.

The genes are TRBV9 and TRBJ1-4, with 7 positions matching TRBD1. The germline CDR1 and CDR2 sequences are SGDLS and YYNGEE. With 0 bases clipped from V and 4 bases from J, the junction kept 6 bases outside the gene matches. This CDR3 has 16 amino acids. The CDR3 bases are TGTGCCAGCAGCGTAGGGGACAGACCTTTTAATGAAAAACTGTTTTTT. It yields the protein CASSVGDRPFNEKLFF.

With regard to this clone: Other nucleotide sequences in the sample specify the same CDR3. The chain combines TRBV27 with TRBJ1-1; D ambiguous. Germline CDR1 reads MNHEY; CDR2 reads SMNVEV (reference sequence). V was cut by 6 bases and J by 1 base, with 15 bases left in between. The CDR3 is 15 amino acids. In DNA form, the CDR3 reads TGTGCCAGCAGCCCCCGAGACACGGGGAACACTGAAGCTTTCTTT. Amino acid sequence: CASSPRDTGNTEAFF.

This clone was seen many times. Distinct nucleotide sequences in the sample also encode this CDR3. The chain couples TRBV24-1 to TRBJ2-7; perhaps TRBD1 as D (6 bases). Between the trimmed V and J ends, which lost 4 bases and 0 bases, there was a span of 15 bases. The CDR3 is 16 amino acids. Germline loops: CDR1 KGHDR, CDR2 SFDVKD. The CDR3 region is CATSDLRTETSYEQYF. The DNA of the CDR3 is TGTGCCACCAGTGACTTGCGGACAGAAACCTCCTACGAGCAGTACTTC.

The V and J genes are TRBV27 and TRBJ2-3, with 7 nucleotides matching TRBD2. The V and J ends lost 5 bases and 6 bases, in that order; junction bases with no gene match: 11. The CDR3 has 15 amino acids. Germline V CDR1 and CDR2: MNHEY, SMNVEV (reference sequence). CDR3 coding DNA: TGTGCCAGCAGTCCTACCCCTAGCGGAGGGGATACGCAGTATTTT. It encodes CASSPTPSGGDTQYF.